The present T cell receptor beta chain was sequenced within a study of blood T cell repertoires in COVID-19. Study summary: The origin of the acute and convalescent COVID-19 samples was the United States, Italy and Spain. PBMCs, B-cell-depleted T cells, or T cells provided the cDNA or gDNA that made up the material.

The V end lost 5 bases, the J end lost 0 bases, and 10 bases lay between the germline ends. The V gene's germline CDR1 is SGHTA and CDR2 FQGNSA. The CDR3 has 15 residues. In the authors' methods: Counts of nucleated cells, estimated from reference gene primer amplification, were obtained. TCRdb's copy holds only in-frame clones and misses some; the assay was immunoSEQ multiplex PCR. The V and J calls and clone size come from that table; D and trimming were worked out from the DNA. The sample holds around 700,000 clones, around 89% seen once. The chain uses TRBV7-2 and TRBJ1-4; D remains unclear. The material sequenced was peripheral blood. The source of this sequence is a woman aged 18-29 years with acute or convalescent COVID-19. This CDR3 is CASSPGLATNEKLFF. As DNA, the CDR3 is TGTGCCAGCAGCCCTGGACTGGCAACTAATGAAAAACTGTTTTTT.